A single sample gave rise to the 26 T cell receptor beta chains below, sequenced in a study of blood T cell repertoires in COVID-19. Assay used: immunoSEQ multiplex PCR; TCRdb lists only in-frame clones, some missing. Altogether tens of thousands of clones are present, roughly 90% being singletons, with the ten largest covering approximately 15%. Material: peripheral blood. These receptors were obtained from a human donor with active COVID-19. The donor label of this sample is uncertain.

The chain carries TRBV2 and TRBJ1-4; 7 bases are a match to TRBD1. This CDR3 contains 13 residues. Looked up from germline, CDR1 is SNHLY and CDR2 is FYNNEI. V dropped 8 bases and J dropped 0; count of bases not matched to a gene: 0. CDR3 sequence reads: CASDRATNEKLFF. CDR3 DNA: TGTGCCAGCGACAGGGCAACTAATGAAAAACTGTTTTTT.

The rearrangement uses TRBV2 and TRBJ2-3; TRBD2 matches at 11 bases. In germline, CDR1 is SNHLY, CDR2 FYNNEI. This CDR3 has 14 amino acids. With 11 bases clipped from V and 4 bases from J, the junction kept 8 bases outside the gene matches. The CDR3 DNA follows: TGTGCCGGCACTAGCGGGAGCCCCCCAGATACGCAGTATTTT. It is translated as CAGTSGSPPDTQYF.

This clone was seen a few times. This chain links TRBV6-2 or TRBV6-3 with TRBJ2-1; TRBD2 matches at 7 bases. Germline V gene sequence: CDR1 MNHEY, CDR2 SVGEGT. V was pared by 4 bases and J by 4 bases, with 7 bases of the junction left unmatched. This CDR3 spans 15 amino acids. The CDR3 reads CASSSWGGDYNEQFF. For the CDR3, the DNA is TGTGCCAGCAGTTCCTGGGGGGGAGATTACAATGAGCAGTTCTTC.

The chain is built from TRBV4-1 and TRBJ2-6; D is perhaps TRBD1 (5 bases). The CDR3 covers 13 residues. Germline V CDR1 and CDR2: MGHRA, YSYEKL. V dropped 8 bases and J dropped 6 bases, with 11 bases sitting between them. CDR3 protein: CASSIGEANVLTF. CDR3 DNA: TGCGCCAGCTCGATAGGGGAGGCCAACGTCCTGACTTTC.

The rearrangement joins TRBV7-2 to TRBJ2-7, with D unresolved. CDR1 is SGHTA and CDR2 is FQGNSA in the germline V gene. Trimming pared 1 base from V and 0 bases from J, leaving 13 bases between. The CDR3 has 16 residues. The CDR3 loop is CASSLDGGASSYEQYF. The CDR3 DNA follows: TGTGCCAGCAGCTTAGATGGCGGAGCGAGCTCCTACGAGCAGTACTTC.

The chain has TRBV5-5 and TRBJ1-2; 10 bases fit TRBD1. Per the germline V gene, CDR1 is SGHKS and CDR2 is YYEKEE (reference sequence). CDR3 length: 15 residues. Trimming at V came to 0 bases and at J to 8 bases, leaving 7 bases not matched to a gene. The CDR3 DNA sequence: TGTGCCAGCAGCTTGGCCGTGGGACAGGGGAACGGCTACACCTTC. Its protein is CASSLAVGQGNGYTF. Looking up the rest from reference TRBV5-5 and TRBJ1-2 gives the full variable domain: DAGVTQSPTHLIKTRGQQVTLRCSPISGHKSVSWYQQVLGQGPQFIFQYYEKEERGRGNFPDRFSARQFPNYSSELNVNALLLGDSALYLCASSLAVGQGNGYTFGSGTRLTVV.

This sequence joins TRBV5-5 and TRBJ1-2, with TRBD1 matching 10 bases. The germline CDR1 and CDR2 sequences are SGHKS and YYEKEE (reference sequence). V was pared by 2 bases and J by 2 bases, with 6 bases of the junction left unmatched. The CDR3 contains 16 residues. The CDR3 bases are TGTGCCAGCAGCTTCGGGACAGGGGTTCCCAACTATGGCTACACCTTC. Residues: CASSFGTGVPNYGYTF.

The chain links TRBV5-4 to TRBJ2-1, with 7 bases identical to TRBD2. Trimming at V came to 0 bases and at J to 1 base, leaving 1 base not matched to a gene. This CDR3 is built from 15 residues. Germline V gives CDR1 SGHNT, CDR2 YYREEE (reference sequence). The CDR3 spells CASSLDGGSYNEQFF. CDR3 nucleotide sequence: TGTGCCAGCAGCTTGGACGGGGGGTCCTACAATGAGCAGTTCTTC.

This clone was recorded only once. The chain combines TRBV18 with TRBJ1-1; 10 nucleotides match TRBD1. The CDR3 loop spans 17 amino acids. After removal of 6 bases from V and 7 bases from J, the junction contained 17 bases not matched to a gene. Germline CDR1 and CDR2: KGHSH and LQKENI. CDR3 in amino acids: CASSPNGQGGAWNEAFF. CDR3 coding DNA: TGTGCCAGCTCGCCAAACGGACAGGGGGGGGCTTGGAATGAAGCTTTCTTT.

V and J are TRBV6-5 and TRBJ2-3, with a tentative D call TRBD2 (7 bases). This CDR3 has 14 amino acids. Germline V gives CDR1 MNHEY, CDR2 SVGAGI. V dropped 6 bases and J dropped 2 bases, with 12 bases sitting between them. CDR3 protein: CASRRGGSTDTQYF. The CDR3 DNA follows: TGTGCCAGCAGGAGGGGGGGCTCCACAGATACGCAGTATTTT.

The J gene is TRBJ1-4, the V gene TRBV4-3, with D unresolved. V lost 0 bases to trimming and J lost 3 bases, with 8 bases between them. This CDR3 has 15 amino acids. Germline V CDR1 and CDR2: LGHNA, YSLEER. The CDR3, as DNA: TGCGCCAGCAGCCAAGATCCGGGAGCTAATGAAAAACTGTTTTTT. Translation: CASSQDPGANEKLFF.

This clone was seen only once. The rearrangement links TRBV5-4 to TRBJ1-1; no reliable D call. The V end was cut by 1 base, the J end by 1 base, with 5 bases between. The CDR3 runs 13 residues. The germline gives CDR1 SGHNT, CDR2 YYREEE (reference sequence). The CDR3 DNA reads TGTGCCAGCAGCTTGACGGGGAACACTGAAGCTTTCTTT. This translates into CASSLTGNTEAFF.

The chain links TRBV5-1 to TRBJ2-7; 7 bases agree with TRBD1. J was trimmed by 4 bases and V by 4 bases; bases with no gene match: 11. Germline CDR1 reads SGHRS; CDR2 reads YFSETQ. The CDR3 covers 15 residues. The CDR3 DNA reads TGCGCCAGCAGCCCCCGACAGGGAACCCCTTACGAGCAGTACTTC. It codes for CASSPRQGTPYEQYF.

The rearrangement uses TRBV4-2 and TRBJ2-3; 7 bases map to TRBD2. Losses at the gene ends were 0 bases for V and 5 bases for J; bases not matched to a gene: 8. The CDR3 covers 16 residues. Germline V CDR1 and CDR2: LGHNA, YNFKEQ. The CDR3 here is CASSQERGGGLDTQYF. The CDR3 DNA is TGTGCCAGCAGCCAAGAGCGAGGCGGGGGTTTAGATACGCAGTATTTT.

The chain recombines TRBV5-1 with TRBJ1-3; D unresolved. This CDR3 region has 15 residues. Trimming stripped 5 bases from V and 0 bases from J, with 12 bases between. From germline, CDR1 is SGHRS and CDR2 YFSETQ. The DNA for the CDR3 is TGCGCCAGCAGTTCCAGCGGATCCTCTGGAAACACCATATATTTT. Its translation is CASSSSGSSGNTIYF. Together with reference TRBV5-1 and TRBJ1-3, the CDR3 gives the full variable domain: KAGVTQTPRYLIKTRGQQVTLSCSPISGHRSVSWYQQTPGQGLQFLFEYFSETQRNKGNFPGRFSGRQFSNSRSEMNVSTLELGDSALYLCASSSSGSSGNTIYFGEGSWLTVV.

The CDR3 DNA is TGTGCCAGCAGCGTAGGTGGTAGCGGGGGGCAGACCCAGTACTTC. Translation: CASSVGGSGGQTQYF. This chain connects TRBV9 to TRBJ2-5, with TRBD2 identical over 10 bases. Germline V lookup: CDR1 SGDLS, CDR2 YYNGEE. The V gene end was trimmed by 0 bases and the J gene end by 6 bases; junction bases not matched to a gene: 5. This CDR3 region has 15 residues.

The CDR3 DNA follows: TGTGCCAGCAGCCCATTGGGTAGCGGGAGATTCACCTACAATGAGCAGTTCTTC. Protein: CASSPLGSGRFTYNEQFF. The rearrangement uses TRBV3-1 (or the pseudogene TRBV3-2) and TRBJ2-1, with TRBD2 identical over 9 bases. Trimming cost V 4 bases and J 2 bases; bases outside gene matches: 12. This CDR3 region has 18 residues. In germline, CDR1 is LGHDT, CDR2 YNNKEL (reference sequence).

The genes are TRBV7-2 and TRBJ1-5, with 7 bases matching TRBD1. This CDR3 has 14 amino acids. Losses at the gene ends were 5 bases for V and 6 bases for J; bases not matched to a gene: 7. Germline V gene data show CDR1 as SGHTA and CDR2 as FQGNSA. The CDR3 DNA reads TGTGCCAGCAGCGAGACAGGGACGGCTCAGCCCCAGCATTTT. Its translation is CASSETGTAQPQHF.

This chain links TRBV7-3 with TRBJ2-3; 7 positions agree with TRBD2. The junction had 6 bases not matched to a gene; V was cut back by 3 bases and J by 6 bases. The CDR3 runs to 14 residues. Per germline, CDR1 SGHTA and CDR2 FQGTGA. CDR3 nucleotide sequence: TGTGCCAGCAGCTTGCGGGGGTCGGGGGATACGCAGTATTTT. Protein product: CASSLRGSGDTQYF.

The chain uses TRBV7-9 and TRBJ2-1, with TRBD2 as a possible D gene (6 bases). Germline V gives CDR1 SEHNR, CDR2 FQNEAQ (reference sequence). The CDR3 extends over 18 amino acids. Trimming stripped 5 bases from V and 0 bases from J, with 20 bases between. For the CDR3, the DNA is TGTGCCAGCAGCCAACCTCGGAGGGGTGGGAGCTCCTACAATGAGCAGTTCTTC. Encoded protein: CASSQPRRGGSSYNEQFF.

A few counts support this clone. The J gene is TRBJ2-7, the V gene TRBV6-5; D ambiguous. V was trimmed by 8 bases and J by 3 bases, leaving 8 bases between them. The CDR3 runs 11 residues. The germline V gene encodes CDR1 MNHEY and CDR2 SVGAGI. The CDR3, as DNA: TGTGCCAGCGGCAGTGTCTACGAGCAGTACTTC. Translation gives CASGSVYEQYF.

The rearrangement links TRBV19 to TRBJ2-5, with D possibly matching TRBD1 (6 bases). The V gene lost 6 bases and the J gene lost 3 bases, with 11 bases spanning the gap. Germline V lookup: CDR1 LNHDA, CDR2 SQIVND (reference sequence). This CDR3 contains 13 residues. The CDR3 nucleotides read TGTGCCAGTAGCCTACAGGGAGAAGAGACCCAGTACTTC. Translation: CASSLQGEETQYF. Filled out from reference TRBV19 and TRBJ2-5, the complete variable domain reads DGGITQSPKYLFRKEGQNVTLSCEQNLNHDAMYWYRQDPGQGLRLIYYSQIVNDFQKGDIAEGYSVSREKKESFPLTVTSAQKNPTAFYLCASSLQGEETQYFGPGTRLLVL.

The J gene is TRBJ1-4, the V gene TRBV12-3 or TRBV12-4; D may be TRBD1 (6 bases). Trimming took 3 bases from V and 8 from J, leaving 10 bases between them. The CDR3 length is 13 residues. CDR3 sequence reads: CASSFSRGEKLFF. The DNA of the CDR3 is TGTGCCAGCAGTTTTTCCAGGGGAGAAAAACTGTTTTTT.

This clone occurred once. This chain links TRBV27 with TRBJ2-6, with D possibly matching TRBD1 (7 bases). The CDR3 spans 17 residues. Germline V CDR1 and CDR2: MNHEY, SMNVEV (reference sequence). V lost 4 bases and J 4 bases, leaving 17 bases between the germline ends. DNA for the CDR3: TGTGCCAGCAGTTCCGCGGGACAGCATACCGGGGCCAACGTCCTGACTTTC. Translation: CASSSAGQHTGANVLTF.

The V and J genes are TRBV28 and TRBJ2-7; 7 bases map to TRBD1. The CDR3 covers 13 residues. V lost 8 bases to trimming and J lost 4 bases; unmatched junction nucleotides: 8. The germline gives CDR1 MDHEN, CDR2 SYDVKM. CDR3 bases: TGTGCCAGCGTGAATACAGGGGATTACGAGCAGTACTTC. It encodes CASVNTGDYEQYF.

The chain couples TRBV4-1 to TRBJ1-2; D gene uncertain. The V and J ends lost 2 bases and 0 bases respectively, with 13 bases between them. Germline V CDR1 and CDR2: MGHRA, YSYEKL. CDR3 length: 16 residues. The CDR3 DNA reads as TGCGCCAGCAGCCAACCCAGGATCGAGACTAACTATGGCTACACCTTC. It translates to CASSQPRIETNYGYTF.